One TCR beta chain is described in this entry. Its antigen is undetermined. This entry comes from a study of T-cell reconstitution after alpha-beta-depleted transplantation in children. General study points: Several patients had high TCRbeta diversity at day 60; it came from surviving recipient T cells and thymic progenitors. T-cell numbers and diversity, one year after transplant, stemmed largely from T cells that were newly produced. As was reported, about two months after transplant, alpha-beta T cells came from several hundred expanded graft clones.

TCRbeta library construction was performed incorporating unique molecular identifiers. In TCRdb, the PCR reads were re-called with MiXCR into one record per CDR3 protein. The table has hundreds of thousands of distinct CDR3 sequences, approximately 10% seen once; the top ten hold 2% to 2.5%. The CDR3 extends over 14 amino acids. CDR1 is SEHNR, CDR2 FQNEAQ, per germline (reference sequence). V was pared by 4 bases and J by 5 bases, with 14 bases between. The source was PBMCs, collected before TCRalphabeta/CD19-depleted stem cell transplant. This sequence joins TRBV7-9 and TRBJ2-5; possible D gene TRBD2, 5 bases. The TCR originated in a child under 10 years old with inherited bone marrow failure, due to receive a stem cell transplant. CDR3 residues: CASSSGSVGETQYF. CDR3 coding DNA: TGTGCCAGCAGCTCTGGGAGCGTTGGGGAGACCCAGTACTTC.